These T cell receptor beta chains were read from a single sample in a study of blood T cell repertoires in COVID-19. Method: immunoSEQ multiplex PCR; TCRdb's copy keeps in-frame clones and lacks some. The repertoire holds some 280,000 clones, about nine tenths seen once, with around 13% in the top ten. The sample was peripheral blood. The receptors come from a woman aged 55-70 years with acute or convalescent COVID-19. CDR3s include the opening cysteine and the closing phenylalanine or tryptophan. A D gene is named only where the DNA matches it firmly. The size field is filled for only some rows; it gives once, few, many or a size class.

D gene | J gene | V gene | clone size | CDR3 protein | CDR3 DNA
TRBD1 | TRBJ1-5 | TRBV6-2/TRBV6-3 | - | CASSYSVTGVSGSNQPQHF | TGTGCCAGCAGTTACTCCGTGACAGGGGTCTCGGGGTCCAATCAGCCCCAGCATTTT
- | TRBJ2-3 | TRBV15 | few | CATSSVGDSDRDTQYF | TGTGCCACCAGCAGCGTCGGGGACTCTGATAGGGATACGCAGTATTTT
- | TRBJ2-7 | TRBV29-1 | - | CSVGTATYEQYF | TGCAGCGTTGGGACAGCCACCTACGAGCAGTACTTC
TRBD1 | TRBJ1-4 | TRBV7-8 | - | CASSFWTGTEKLFF | TGTGCCAGCAGCTTCTGGACAGGGACTGAAAAACTGTTTTTT
- | TRBJ1-5 | TRBV3-1/TRBV3-2 | - | CASSPRREGPQHF | TGTGCCAGCAGCCCCCGGAGGGAAGGGCCCCAGCATTTT
TRBD1 | TRBJ1-4 | TRBV5-1 | - | CASSDRQGGKLFF | TGCGCCAGCAGCGACAGACAGGGAGGAAAACTGTTTTTT
- | TRBJ1-1 | TRBV27 | - | CASSFFTGDTEAFF | TGTGCCAGCAGTTTCTTTACGGGGGACACTGAAGCTTTCTTT
TRBD1 | TRBJ2-2 | TRBV27 | - | CASSTQTGSTGELFF | TGTGCCAGCAGTACCCAGACAGGGAGTACCGGGGAGCTGTTTTTT
TRBD1 | TRBJ2-7 | TRBV28 | - | CASSSGQGRYF | TGTGCCAGCAGTTCCGGACAGGGTCGGTACTTC
TRBD2 | TRBJ2-5 | TRBV19 | few | CASSSSGPGQTQYF | TGTGCCAGTAGTTCTAGCGGCCCAGGACAGACCCAGTACTTC
- | TRBJ1-1 | TRBV5-4 | - | CASSLVQAGTEAFF | TGTGCCAGCAGCTTGGTACAGGCGGGGACTGAAGCTTTCTTT
TRBD2 | TRBJ2-1 | TRBV29-1 | - | CSVASGTANEQFF | TGCAGCGTTGCTAGCGGGACGGCTAATGAGCAGTTCTTC
TRBD1 | TRBJ1-1 | TRBV12-5 | - | CATKGTAGKNTEAFF | TGTGCGACTAAAGGGACAGCCGGAAAAAACACTGAAGCTTTCTTT
TRBD1 | TRBJ1-1 | TRBV19 | - | CASSIFEGARVRDTEAFF | TGTGCCAGTAGTATATTTGAGGGGGCAAGGGTCCGGGACACTGAAGCTTTCTTT
TRBD2 | TRBJ2-3 | TRBV19 | once | CASSRGGRTSLAQYF | TGTGCCAGTAGTAGGGGGGGGAGGACTAGTCTCGCGCAGTATTTT
TRBD1 | TRBJ1-3 | TRBV7-2 | - | CASSLAPGGSGNTIYF | TGTGCCAGCAGCTTAGCCCCAGGGGGCTCAGGAAACACCATATATTTT
- | TRBJ1-1 | TRBV5-6 | - | CASSFGQLNTEAFF | TGTGCCAGCAGCTTTGGGCAGTTGAACACTGAAGCTTTCTTT
TRBD1 | TRBJ1-2 | TRBV7-2 | - | CASRQGTANYGYTF | TGTGCCAGCAGACAAGGGACAGCTAACTATGGCTACACCTTC
- | TRBJ1-3 | TRBV28 | - | CASSLYRESGNTIYF | TGTGCCAGCAGTTTATACAGGGAATCTGGAAACACCATATATTTT
TRBD1 | TRBJ1-3 | TRBV28 | - | CASIASPGQGEFFGNTIYF | TGTGCCAGCATTGCGAGTCCGGGACAGGGCGAGTTCTTTGGAAACACCATATATTTT
- | TRBJ2-1 | TRBV19 | - | CASSIRGAEQFF | TGTGCCAGTAGTATTCGGGGTGCCGAGCAGTTCTTC
TRBD2 | TRBJ2-3 | TRBV6-2/TRBV6-3 | - | CASSYLLLAGVDTQYF | TGTGCCAGCAGTTACTTACTCCTAGCGGGGGTAGATACGCAGTATTTT
TRBD1 | TRBJ2-2 | TRBV24-1 | - | CATSNYRGRNTGELFF | TGTGCCACCAGTAACTACAGGGGGCGAAACACCGGGGAGCTGTTTTTT
TRBD1 | TRBJ1-1 | TRBV5-4 | - | CASSLYYRGASTEAFF | TGTGCCAGCAGCCTCTATTACAGGGGGGCGAGCACTGAAGCTTTCTTT
- | TRBJ2-2 | TRBV14 | - | CASSQTASGELFF | TGTGCCAGCAGCCAAACAGCCTCCGGGGAGCTGTTTTTT
- | TRBJ2-1 | TRBV7-9 | - | CASSLLGLEQFF | TGTGCCAGCAGCTTGCTTGGACTTGAGCAGTTCTTC
- | TRBJ1-3 | TRBV27 | once | CASAPGLSGNTIYF | TGTGCCAGCGCGCCGGGACTCTCTGGAAACACCATATATTTT
- | TRBJ1-6 | TRBV29-1 | - | CSVDGGGGRGSPLHF | TGCAGCGTTGACGGGGGTGGGGGACGAGGTTCACCCCTCCACTTT
- | TRBJ1-6 | TRBV19 | - | CASRGQRSSYNSPLHF | TGTGCCAGTAGAGGGCAGCGGAGCTCCTATAATTCACCCCTCCACTTT
- | TRBJ1-1 | TRBV19 | - | CASSDLTGPRGNTEAFF | TGTGCCAGTAGTGATTTAACAGGGCCAAGGGGGAACACTGAAGCTTTCTTT
TRBD1 | TRBJ1-1 | TRBV5-1 | - | CASSLSTGAEAFF | TGCGCCAGCAGCTTATCTACAGGGGCTGAAGCTTTCTTT
- | TRBJ2-7 | TRBV12-3/TRBV12-4 | - | CASSLALSYEQYF | TGTGCCAGCAGTTTAGCGCTATCCTACGAGCAGTACTTC
- | TRBJ1-1 | TRBV25-1 | - | CASSDWGENTEAFF | TGTGCCAGCAGTGATTGGGGGGAGAACACTGAAGCTTTCTTT
- | TRBJ1-2 | TRBV10-3 | - | CAISESTGNYGYTF | TGTGCCATCAGTGAGTCCACAGGGAACTATGGCTACACCTTC
TRBD1 | TRBJ1-5 | TRBV5-1 | few | CASSPGQDNQPQHF | TGCGCCAGCAGCCCTGGACAGGACAATCAGCCCCAGCATTTT
TRBD1 | TRBJ1-3 | TRBV6-4 | - | CASTPLGRDRPGNTIYF | TGTGCCAGCACTCCCCTTGGGCGGGACAGACCTGGAAACACCATATATTTT
- | TRBJ2-1 | TRBV29-1 | - | CSVDSYNEQFF | TGCAGCGTTGACAGCTACAATGAGCAGTTCTTC
- | TRBJ1-6 | TRBV3-1/TRBV3-2 | - | CASSQAGALRRSPLHF | TGTGCCAGCAGCCAAGCAGGGGCCCTTCGGAGATCACCCCTCCACTTT
- | TRBJ1-1 | TRBV2 | - | CASRTDRFEAFF | TGTGCCAGCAGAACCGACAGGTTTGAAGCTTTCTTT
- | TRBJ1-1 | TRBV7-2 | - | CASSLAGPRENTEAFF | TGTGCCAGCAGCTTAGCCGGTCCCCGGGAGAACACTGAAGCTTTCTTT
TRBD2 | TRBJ2-7 | TRBV7-2 | - | CASSRGGSRSYEQYF | TGTGCCAGCAGCCGGGGGGGGTCCCGATCCTACGAGCAGTACTTC
- | TRBJ1-2 | TRBV10-3 | - | CAISGGLYGYTF | TGTGCCATCAGTGGGGGGCTATATGGCTACACCTTC
TRBD1 | TRBJ1-4 | TRBV5-4 | - | CASSLDRGSGEKLFF | TGTGCCAGCAGCTTGGACAGGGGAAGCGGTGAAAAACTGTTTTTT
- | TRBJ2-7 | TRBV27 | - | CASSRPLAEQYF | TGTGCCAGCAGTCGACCCCTAGCTGAGCAGTACTTC
TRBD2 | TRBJ2-1 | TRBV19 | - | CASGGTSGKNEQFF | TGTGCCAGTGGGGGGACTAGCGGGAAGAATGAGCAGTTCTTC
TRBD2 | TRBJ2-2 | TRBV24-1 | - | CATSDPGLAGGTNTGELFF | TGTGCCACCAGTGATCCGGGACTAGCGGGGGGGACGAACACCGGGGAGCTGTTTTTT
- | TRBJ1-2 | TRBV5-1 | - | CASSLEAGTNYGYTF | TGCGCCAGCAGCTTGGAAGCAGGTACTAACTATGGCTACACCTTC
- | TRBJ1-3 | TRBV7-9 | - | CASSLSGNTIYF | TGTGCCAGCAGCCTCAGTGGAAACACCATATATTTT
- | TRBJ2-6 | TRBV11-3 | few | CASSLDGLSGANVLTF | TGTGCCAGCAGCTTAGATGGGCTCTCTGGGGCCAACGTCCTGACTTTC
- | TRBJ2-7 | TRBV7-2 | - | CASSYGQSYEQYF | TGTGCCAGCAGCTACGGACAGTCCTACGAGCAGTACTTC
TRBD1 | TRBJ2-1 | TRBV9 | - | CASSVSGTGGDEQFF | TGTGCCAGCAGCGTCTCCGGGACAGGGGGCGATGAGCAGTTCTTC
- | TRBJ2-5 | TRBV27 | - | CASSPSGDILPQETQYF | TGTGCCAGCAGTCCCTCTGGGGACATTCTACCCCAAGAGACCCAGTACTTC
- | TRBJ2-5 | TRBV7-9 | - | CASSSQGLVETQYF | TGTGCCAGCAGCTCACAGGGCCTAGTGGAGACCCAGTACTTC
TRBD1 | TRBJ1-6 | TRBV27 | - | CASSSPYRGLNSPLHF | TGTGCCAGCAGCTCACCGTACAGGGGGCTCAATTCACCCCTCCACTTT
TRBD1 | TRBJ1-5 | TRBV4-1 | once | CASSLRQGDQPQHF | TGCGCCAGCAGCCTTCGACAGGGCGATCAGCCCCAGCATTTT